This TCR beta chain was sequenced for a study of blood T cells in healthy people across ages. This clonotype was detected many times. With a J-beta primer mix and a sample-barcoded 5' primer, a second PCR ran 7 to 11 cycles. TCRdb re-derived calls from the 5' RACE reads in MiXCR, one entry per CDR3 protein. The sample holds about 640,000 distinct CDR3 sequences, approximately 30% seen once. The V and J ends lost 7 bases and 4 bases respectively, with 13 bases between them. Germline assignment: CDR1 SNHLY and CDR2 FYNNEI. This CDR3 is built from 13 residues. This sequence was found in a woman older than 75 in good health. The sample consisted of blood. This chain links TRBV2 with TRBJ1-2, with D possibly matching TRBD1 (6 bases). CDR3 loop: CASIQGLGYGYTF. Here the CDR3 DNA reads TGTGCCAGCATACAGGGCCTTGGCTATGGCTACACCTTC.